This T cell receptor (beta chain) was profiled in a study of blood T cell repertoires in COVID-19. This clone appeared a single time. The CDR3 is made up of 15 amino acids. V shed 4 bases and J 1 base; nucleotides not matched to a gene: 3. Germline V gene data show CDR1 as MNHEY and CDR2 as SMNVEV (reference sequence). Assay used: immunoSEQ multiplex PCR; TCRdb lists only in-frame clones, some missing. The table has tens of thousands of clones, 65% to 90% seen once; the top ten hold approximately 18%. This receptor was taken from an elderly woman with acute or convalescent COVID-19. Sequencing was done on a sample of peripheral blood. The rearrangement links TRBV27 to TRBJ2-2; TRBD1 matches 7 bases. CDR3 in amino acids: CASSSRTGNTGELFF. The CDR3 DNA is TGTGCCAGCAGTTCCAGGACAGGGAACACCGGGGAGCTGTTTTTT.